The 15 T cell receptor beta chains below come from one sample, sequenced in a study of T-cell reconstitution after alpha-beta-depleted transplantation in children. The authors prepared the TCRbeta library with unique molecular identifiers. TCRdb passed the PCR reads through MiXCR, listing each CDR3 protein once. The sample contains 230,000 or so distinct CDR3 sequences, 7.5% to 10% of which appear only once. This sample comprised PBMCs from the stem cell graft donor, obtained from the stem cell graft. These receptors were obtained from a human donor who donated a stem cell graft to a child with SCID.

There are many counts of this clonotype. This chain connects TRBV28 to TRBJ2-7; D gene uncertain. Germline loops: CDR1 MDHEN, CDR2 SYDVKM. V was shortened by 6 bases and J by 2 bases, with 8 bases between the two germline ends. This CDR3 comprises 12 residues. The CDR3 is CASRYNAYEQYF. In DNA, the CDR3 is TGTGCCAGCAGGTACAACGCCTACGAGCAGTACTTC.

This clonotype was counted ten times or more. The rearrangement joins TRBV20-1 to TRBJ2-1; maybe TRBD1 (6 bases). The germline V and J ends were trimmed by 3 bases and 2 bases, with 11 bases remaining between them. This CDR3 has 14 amino acids. The germline V gene has CDR1 DFQATT and CDR2 SNEGSKA (reference sequence). The CDR3: CSASADRTYNEQFF. In DNA, the CDR3 is TGCAGTGCTAGCGCCGACAGGACCTACAATGAGCAGTTCTTC.

This clonotype came up many times. The chain uses TRBV2 and TRBJ2-5; D unresolved. Germline assignment: CDR1 SNHLY and CDR2 FYNNEI. This CDR3 spans 16 amino acids. V shed 6 bases and J shed 3 bases, with 20 bases lying between them. CDR3 amino acids: CASSVNRAIYEETQYF. For the CDR3, the DNA is TGTGCCAGCAGCGTCAACCGGGCCATATACGAAGAGACCCAGTACTTC.

This clonotype was observed at least ten times. The chain uses TRBV3-1 and TRBJ1-1; D gene ambiguous. Germline assignment: CDR1 LGHDT and CDR2 YNNKEL (reference sequence). V shed 1 base and J shed 5 bases, with 8 bases lying between them. The CDR3 length is 13 residues. The CDR3 spells CASSQGHGTEAFF. CDR3 nucleotide sequence: TGTGCCAGCAGCCAAGGACATGGAACTGAAGCTTTCTTT.

This clonotype appeared many times. This chain connects TRBV20-1 to TRBJ1-1; no clear D gene. Germline V gene sequence: CDR1 DFQATT, CDR2 SNEGSKA (reference sequence). The V gene lost 0 bases and the J gene lost 1 base, with 15 bases spanning the gap. This CDR3 has 16 residues. The CDR3 DNA is TGCAGTGCTAGAGATCTCAGCAAGCCAGGGAACACTGAAGCTTTCTTT. It translates to CSARDLSKPGNTEAFF.

This clonotype was seen only a few times. The V call is TRBV5-1, the J call TRBJ2-3, with 7 bases lining up with TRBD1. V shed 2 bases and J 6 bases; nucleotides not matched to a gene: 12. The V gene's germline CDR1 is SGHRS and CDR2 YFSETQ. This CDR3 has 16 residues. The CDR3 coding sequence is TGCGCCAGCAGCTTCGGAGACCCACAGGGGCTGGATACGCAGTATTTT. Protein product: CASSFGDPQGLDTQYF.

This clonotype showed up many times. The chain uses TRBV12-3 or TRBV12-4 and TRBJ1-1, with D unclear. The CDR3 runs to 12 residues. The V and J ends lost 5 bases and 5 bases respectively, with 9 bases between them. CDR3 amino acids: CASSPSLTEAFF. The CDR3 nucleotides read TGTGCCAGCAGTCCTAGTTTGACTGAAGCTTTCTTT.

J is TRBJ2-5 and V is TRBV20-1; D possibly matches TRBD1 or TRBD2 (5 bases each). Trimming cost V 5 bases and J 3 bases, with 13 bases left between them. The CDR3 consists of 13 residues. In germline, CDR1 is DFQATT, CDR2 SNEGSKA (reference sequence). The CDR3 DNA sequence: TGCAGTGCTCAACCGGGGCCGGAAGAGACCCAGTACTTC. Protein: CSAQPGPEETQYF.

This clonotype has ten or more counts. J is TRBJ1-6 and V is TRBV5-1; tentatively, D is TRBD1 (6 bases). The CDR3 contains 16 residues. Germline lookup yields CDR1 SGHRS and CDR2 YFSETQ. Trimming cost V 0 bases and J 7 bases, with 14 bases left between them. Here the CDR3 reads CASSLAGQTENSPLHF. In nucleotides, the CDR3 is TGCGCCAGCAGCTTGGCCGGACAGACCGAAAATTCACCCCTCCACTTT.

This clonotype appeared many times. This sequence joins TRBV5-1 and TRBJ2-3; no reliable D call. V lost 0 bases and J 2 bases, leaving 7 bases between the germline ends. Per germline, CDR1 SGHRS and CDR2 YFSETQ. This CDR3 is 14 amino acids long. The CDR3 coding sequence is TGCGCCAGCAGCTTGGGCAGCTACACAGATACGCAGTATTTT. It translates to CASSLGSYTDTQYF.

This chain links TRBV5-1 with TRBJ2-3; the D gene is possibly TRBD1 (6 bases). Trimming shortened V by 4 bases and J by 2 bases, and 20 bases separated the two germline ends. Germline CDR1 reads SGHRS; CDR2 reads YFSETQ. CDR3 length: 17 residues. Here the CDR3 DNA reads TGCGCCAGCAGCCAGACCCTTGACAGGCCGATCACAGATACGCAGTATTTT. This sequence encodes CASSQTLDRPITDTQYF. Full variable domain (missing parts from reference TRBV5-1 and TRBJ2-3): KAGVTQTPRYLIKTRGQQVTLSCSPISGHRSVSWYQQTPGQGLQFLFEYFSETQRNKGNFPGRFSGRQFSNSRSEMNVSTLELGDSALYLCASSQTLDRPITDTQYFGPGTRLTVL.

This clonotype has a count of ten or more. The rearrangement joins TRBV5-1 to TRBJ2-7, with 7 bases that match TRBD1. The V gene end was trimmed by 2 bases and the J gene end by 2 bases; junction bases not matched to a gene: 10. The CDR3 runs to 16 residues. In germline, CDR1 is SGHRS, CDR2 YFSETQ. The CDR3 coding sequence is TGCGCCAGCAGCTTAGGATTGGGGACAGACCCCTACGAGCAGTACTTC. Its protein is CASSLGLGTDPYEQYF.

This clonotype was recorded many times. The chain has TRBV5-1 and TRBJ2-7; no clear D gene. Trimming took off 4 bases at V and 2 bases at J, with 13 bases between the two ends. This CDR3 has 14 residues. CDR1 and CDR2 (germline): SGHRS, YFSETQ. Written as DNA, the CDR3 is TGCGCCAGCAGCCCAGCGACCGCGACCTACGAGCAGTACTTC. This sequence encodes CASSPATATYEQYF.

This clonotype was counted many times. The chain employs TRBV10-3 and TRBJ1-5; no reliable D call. Trimming stripped 0 bases from V and 4 bases from J, with 1 base between. CDR1 is ENHRY, CDR2 SYGVKD, per germline. The CDR3 is 12 residues long. The CDR3 loop reads CAISESNQPQHF. As DNA, the CDR3 is TGTGCCATCAGTGAGTCAAATCAGCCCCAGCATTTT.

This clonotype was detected many times. The chain joins TRBV25-1 to TRBJ1-2, with a weak D call TRBD1 (6 bases). The CDR3 is made up of 14 amino acids. Germline V gene lookup returns CDR1 MGHDK and CDR2 SYGVNS. The V gene lost 6 bases and the J gene lost 7 bases, with 18 bases spanning the gap. For the CDR3, the DNA is TGTGCCAGCAGCGGACAGTCTCTGTTACGTGGCTACACCTTC. It encodes CASSGQSLLRGYTF.